These T cell receptor beta chains were read from a single sample in a study of T cells in Graves' hyperthyroidism and ophthalmopathy. TCRdb independently ran MiXCR on the multiplex PCR reads; one entry per CDR3 protein. The sample shows 660,000 or so distinct CDR3 sequences, about 45% of them seen only once. The source material was peripheral blood or thyroid tissue (not recorded which). The receptor set was obtained from an adult man with Graves' disease, either hyperthyroidism or ophthalmopathy (not recorded which). The CDR3 runs from the conserved cysteine through the conserved F or W. Each record gives: V gene, D gene, clone size, J gene, CDR3 DNA, CDR3 protein. The D gene is left open where the match is weak. Only some rows state a clone size, as once, few, many or a class for expanded clones.

TRBV15,TRBD1,.,TRBJ1-2,TGTGCCACCAGCAAAGGGACAGGGGCTCGAGGCTACACCTTC,CATSKGTGARGYTF
TRBV25-1,.,.,TRBJ1-1,TGTGCCAGCAGTGCCACGACACAGAACACTGAAGCTTTCTTT,CASSATTQNTEAFF
TRBV29-1,.,.,TRBJ2-2,TGCAGCGTTGAAGACGGGGTGGGAACCGGGGAGCTGTTTTTT,CSVEDGVGTGELFF
TRBV29-1,.,many,TRBJ2-5,TGCAGCGTCCAACCAAAGACACTCCAAGAGACCCAGTACTTC,CSVQPKTLQETQYF
TRBV27,.,.,TRBJ2-5,TGTGCCACCGGTAGTACTAGCACGTACCAAGAGACCCAGTACTTC,CATGSTSTYQETQYF
TRBV7-8,.,many,TRBJ1-4,TGTGCCAGCAGCTTTCGACACGGGAATAATGAAAAACTGTTTTTT,CASSFRHGNNEKLFF
TRBV7-9,.,many,TRBJ1-1,TGTGCCAGCAGCTACTCAGTCAACACTGAAGCTTTCTTT,CASSYSVNTEAFF
TRBV6-5,.,.,TRBJ1-1,TGTGCCAGCAGTTACGGTGGAGGGGGCACTGAAGCTTTCTTT,CASSYGGGGTEAFF
TRBV7-9,TRBD1,many,TRBJ1-2,TGTGCCAGCAGCTCAGGGGGGAACTATGGCTACACCTTC,CASSSGGNYGYTF
TRBV7-9,.,few,TRBJ1-2,TGTGCCAGTAGTGCCCGGGTAGGAGACTATGGCTACACCTTC,CASSARVGDYGYTF
TRBV7-9,.,.,TRBJ1-1,TGTGCCAGCAGCTTTCAGGGGATGTACACTGAAGCTTTCTTT,CASSFQGMYTEAFF
TRBV10-3,.,.,TRBJ1-6,TGTGCCATCAAGGGGGGCAGGTCACCCCTCCACTTT,CAIKGGRSPLHF
TRBV7-9,.,many,TRBJ1-1,TGTGCCAGCAGGATACAGGGGAACACTGAAGCTTTCTTT,CASRIQGNTEAFF
TRBV2,.,once,TRBJ2-6,TGTGCCAGCAGTGAAGCACGCAGGGCCAACGTCCTGACTTTC,CASSEARRANVLTF
TRBV2,TRBD1,few,TRBJ2-2,TGTGCCAGCAGTGGGTCCCAGGGGGCCACCGGGGAGCTGTTTTTT,CASSGSQGATGELFF
TRBV29-1,.,many,TRBJ1-2,TGCAGCGTTGAAAGAGGGCTATATGGCTACACCTTC,CSVERGLYGYTF
TRBV2,TRBD1,.,TRBJ1-2,TGTGCCAGCAGTGAAGAGTGGACAGGGGGCTACACCTTC,CASSEEWTGGYTF
TRBV7-9,.,few,TRBJ1-4,TGTGCCAGCAGCTTAGTAGGGAGGGGTGAAAAACTGTTTTTT,CASSLVGRGEKLFF
TRBV7-3,TRBD2,.,TRBJ2-5,TGTGCCAGCAGCCTAGCGGAGACCCAAGAGACCCAGTACTTC,CASSLAETQETQYF
TRBV5-8,TRBD1,.,TRBJ1-2,TGTGCCAGCAGCTTGACAACAGGGGTCTATGGCTACACCTTC,CASSLTTGVYGYTF
TRBV10-3,.,.,TRBJ1-2,TGTGCCATCAGTGGACTTGGGGGGGGCAACCCTTATGGCTACACCTTC,CAISGLGGGNPYGYTF
TRBV7-6,.,.,TRBJ1-1,TGTGCCATAGAGAGGAACACTAGGGCTTTCTTT,CAIERNTRAFF
TRBV24-1,.,many,TRBJ1-5,TGTGCCACCAGTGCCACCCGAGGGAAGAGCAATCAGCCCCAGCATTTT,CATSATRGKSNQPQHF
TRBV7-8,.,many,TRBJ1-1,TGTGCCAGCAGCTTAGATCAGAAGAACACTGAAGCTTTCTTT,CASSLDQKNTEAFF
TRBV7-8,.,.,TRBJ1-4,TGTGCCAGCAGCTTAGCGATAGGGTTGAGTGAAAAACTGTTTTTT,CASSLAIGLSEKLFF
TRBV29-1,.,many,TRBJ1-1,TGCAGCGTTGTACTTCAGGGTACTGAAGCTTTCTTT,CSVVLQGTEAFF
TRBV2,.,many,TRBJ1-2,TGTGCCAGCAGCGGGTGGGCCAGGGGCGATAACTATGGCTACACCTTC,CASSGWARGDNYGYTF
TRBV7-9,.,many,TRBJ1-6,TGTGCCTGGGAAACAGGGACTGGATCACCCCTCCACTTT,CAWETGTGSPLHF
TRBV10-1,.,many,TRBJ1-1,TGCGCCAGCAGTGACGGAGGGGAAGCTTTCTTT,CASSDGGEAFF
TRBV2,.,many,TRBJ1-2,TGTGCCAGCAGTATTATCGGGGGCGCAGGCTACACCTTC,CASSIIGGAGYTF
TRBV7-3,.,.,TRBJ1-4,TGTGCCAGCAGCTTTGAGGGAGGGATCGGTGAAAAACTGTTTTTT,CASSFEGGIGEKLFF